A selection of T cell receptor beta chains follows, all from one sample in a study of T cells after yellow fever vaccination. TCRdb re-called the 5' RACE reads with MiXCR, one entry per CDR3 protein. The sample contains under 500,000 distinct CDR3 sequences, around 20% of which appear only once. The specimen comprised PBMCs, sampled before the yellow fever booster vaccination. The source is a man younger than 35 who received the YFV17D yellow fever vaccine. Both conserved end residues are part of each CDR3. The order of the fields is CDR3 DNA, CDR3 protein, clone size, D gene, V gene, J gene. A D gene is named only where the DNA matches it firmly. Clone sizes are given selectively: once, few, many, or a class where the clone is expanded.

cdr3_nt: TGTGCCAGCAGCGACAGGGCAGCTCAGCCCCAGCATTTT
cdr3_aa: CASSDRAAQPQHF
clone_size: few
d_call: TRBD1
v_call: TRBV27
j_call: TRBJ1-5

cdr3_nt: TGTGCCAGCAGTAAGGGAAACACTGAAGCTTTCTTT
cdr3_aa: CASSKGNTEAFF
clone_size: many
d_call: .
v_call: TRBV5-5
j_call: TRBJ1-1

cdr3_nt: TGTGCCAGCAAAGGGGACCGGCCAGATACGCAGTATTTT
cdr3_aa: CASKGDRPDTQYF
clone_size: .
d_call: .
v_call: TRBV6-5
j_call: TRBJ2-3

cdr3_nt: TGTGCCAGCAGAGACACCGGCGGGGCCAACGTCCTGACTTTC
cdr3_aa: CASRDTGGANVLTF
clone_size: few
d_call: .
v_call: TRBV25-1
j_call: TRBJ2-6

cdr3_nt: TGTGCCAGTAGTGCCGCCCGGGACAGGGGGTATGGCTACACCTTC
cdr3_aa: CASSAARDRGYGYTF
clone_size: .
d_call: TRBD1
v_call: TRBV19
j_call: TRBJ1-2

cdr3_nt: TGTGCCAGCAGCGTCTCACAGGGGCCCCACGAGCAGTACTTC
cdr3_aa: CASSVSQGPHEQYF
clone_size: .
d_call: TRBD1
v_call: TRBV9
j_call: TRBJ2-7

cdr3_nt: TGTGCCAGCGGGGAGGGCACAGATACGCAGTATTTT
cdr3_aa: CASGEGTDTQYF
clone_size: .
d_call: .
v_call: TRBV12-3/TRBV12-4
j_call: TRBJ2-3

cdr3_nt: TGTGCCAGCAGCTTTCGGGACTACTTCGATGAGCAGTTCTTC
cdr3_aa: CASSFRDYFDEQFF
clone_size: few
d_call: TRBD2
v_call: TRBV7-3
j_call: TRBJ2-1

cdr3_nt: TGTGCCAGCAGAGTTAGCGGGGGGAAAGAGACCCAGTACTTC
cdr3_aa: CASRVSGGKETQYF
clone_size: .
d_call: TRBD2
v_call: TRBV27
j_call: TRBJ2-5

cdr3_nt: TGTGCCAGCAGCTTTTACCTCGGACAGGGCTACGAGCAGTACTTC
cdr3_aa: CASSFYLGQGYEQYF
clone_size: few
d_call: TRBD1
v_call: TRBV7-2
j_call: TRBJ2-7

cdr3_nt: TGTGCCAGCAGCGGCGGGACGGAGGGGGAGACCCAGTACTTC
cdr3_aa: CASSGGTEGETQYF
clone_size: .
d_call: .
v_call: TRBV12-3/TRBV12-4
j_call: TRBJ2-5

cdr3_nt: TGTGCCAGCACCCAAAGGGGTGGGAACACCGGGGAGCTGTTTTTT
cdr3_aa: CASTQRGGNTGELFF
clone_size: few
d_call: .
v_call: TRBV12-3/TRBV12-4
j_call: TRBJ2-2

cdr3_nt: TGTGCCAGCAGTTACTCGAAGACGCCCTATAGTCCGACCCAGTACTTC
cdr3_aa: CASSYSKTPYSPTQYF
clone_size: few
d_call: .
v_call: TRBV6-5
j_call: TRBJ2-5

cdr3_nt: TGTGCCATCAGTGAGGACACGACCCTCCACTTT
cdr3_aa: CAISEDTTLHF
clone_size: few
d_call: .
v_call: TRBV10-3
j_call: TRBJ1-6

cdr3_nt: TGTGCCAGCAGCTTTTTGGACAGGGCCAAAAACATTCAGTACTTC
cdr3_aa: CASSFLDRAKNIQYF
clone_size: .
d_call: TRBD1
v_call: TRBV11-2
j_call: TRBJ2-4

cdr3_nt: TGTGCCACCTCACTGGGGGATCGGAGAGAGCAGTATTTT
cdr3_aa: CATSLGDRREQYF
clone_size: few
d_call: .
v_call: TRBV15
j_call: TRBJ2-3

cdr3_nt: TGTGCCAGCAGCCAAGAAGGACTAGCGGAGACCCAGTACTTC
cdr3_aa: CASSQEGLAETQYF
clone_size: .
d_call: TRBD2
v_call: TRBV4-2
j_call: TRBJ2-5

cdr3_nt: TGCAGCGTGCTGACTACTACTAGGGCAGATACGCAGTATTTT
cdr3_aa: CSVLTTTRADTQYF
clone_size: few
d_call: .
v_call: TRBV29-1
j_call: TRBJ2-3

cdr3_nt: TGTGCCAGCAGATCTACTCCGGGACGGCAAGATAGCGATGAGCAGTTCTTC
cdr3_aa: CASRSTPGRQDSDEQFF
clone_size: .
d_call: .
v_call: TRBV12-3/TRBV12-4
j_call: TRBJ2-1

cdr3_nt: TGTGCCAGCAGCAAGGGACCCGGAGGCAGATCCTATGGCTACACCTTC
cdr3_aa: CASSKGPGGRSYGYTF
clone_size: .
d_call: .
v_call: TRBV3-1
j_call: TRBJ1-2

cdr3_nt: TGTGCCAGCAGCTTAGAGGGTCTGACCACAGATACGCAGTATTTT
cdr3_aa: CASSLEGLTTDTQYF
clone_size: .
d_call: .
v_call: TRBV7-9
j_call: TRBJ2-3

cdr3_nt: TGTGCCATCAGTGAGTCGCCGGGCTATGGCTACACCTTC
cdr3_aa: CAISESPGYGYTF
clone_size: few
d_call: .
v_call: TRBV10-3
j_call: TRBJ1-2

cdr3_nt: TGTGCCAGTTTTTGGACACCCTACGAGCAGTACTTC
cdr3_aa: CASFWTPYEQYF
clone_size: few
d_call: .
v_call: TRBV12-3/TRBV12-4
j_call: TRBJ2-7

cdr3_nt: TGCGCAACCCTTGGGGGGGCGTTAAATGAGCAGTTCTTC
cdr3_aa: CATLGGALNEQFF
clone_size: .
d_call: .
v_call: TRBV5-1
j_call: TRBJ2-1

cdr3_nt: TGTGCCAGCAGCTGGGACCTCCTGGAGCAGTTCTTC
cdr3_aa: CASSWDLLEQFF
clone_size: few
d_call: .
v_call: TRBV5-6
j_call: TRBJ2-1

cdr3_nt: TGCAGTGGCCTAGCGGGGGGGAGCTCCTACGAGCAGTACTTC
cdr3_aa: CSGLAGGSSYEQYF
clone_size: .
d_call: TRBD2
v_call: TRBV20-1
j_call: TRBJ2-7

cdr3_nt: TGCAGTGCTAGGCCTTCAGCGGGGGGGCTTTACAATGAGCAGTTCTTC
cdr3_aa: CSARPSAGGLYNEQFF
clone_size: many
d_call: TRBD2
v_call: TRBV20-1
j_call: TRBJ2-1

cdr3_nt: TGCGCCAGCAGACCGGCGTGGGACGGACTTGAAGCTTTCTTT
cdr3_aa: CASRPAWDGLEAFF
clone_size: many
d_call: .
v_call: TRBV4-3
j_call: TRBJ1-1

cdr3_nt: TGTGCCATCAGTGAGGGACCCGGGACAGAACGGCGGGAGCAGTACTTC
cdr3_aa: CAISEGPGTERREQYF
clone_size: .
d_call: TRBD1
v_call: TRBV10-3
j_call: TRBJ2-7

cdr3_nt: TGTGCCAGCAGTCTAGCGGGGGGTCGGGAGCAGTTCTTC
cdr3_aa: CASSLAGGREQFF
clone_size: .
d_call: TRBD2
v_call: TRBV6-2/TRBV6-3
j_call: TRBJ2-1

cdr3_nt: TGCAGTGCTAGAGATTCGGGGGATACGCAGTATTTT
cdr3_aa: CSARDSGDTQYF
clone_size: few
d_call: .
v_call: TRBV20-1
j_call: TRBJ2-3

cdr3_nt: TGTGCCAGCCTAGACCCGGGACAGGGAAATGAGCAGTTCTTC
cdr3_aa: CASLDPGQGNEQFF
clone_size: few
d_call: TRBD1
v_call: TRBV19
j_call: TRBJ2-1

cdr3_nt: TGTGCCAGCAGCTTGGCCGGTTCGGGGAACACTGAAGCTTTCTTT
cdr3_aa: CASSLAGSGNTEAFF
clone_size: few
d_call: .
v_call: TRBV5-4
j_call: TRBJ1-1

cdr3_nt: TGTGCCAGCAGTCTCCCGGCTAGCGGGCGGGAGACCCAGTACTTC
cdr3_aa: CASSLPASGRETQYF
clone_size: .
d_call: TRBD2
v_call: TRBV28
j_call: TRBJ2-5

cdr3_nt: TGTGCCACCACCCGGGGGACAGATACGCAGTATTTT
cdr3_aa: CATTRGTDTQYF
clone_size: .
d_call: .
v_call: TRBV6-6
j_call: TRBJ2-3

cdr3_nt: TGCAGCGTTGACCCCGCGGGGGGGCCGACAGATACGCAGTATTTT
cdr3_aa: CSVDPAGGPTDTQYF
clone_size: .
d_call: TRBD2
v_call: TRBV29-1
j_call: TRBJ2-3

cdr3_nt: TGTGCCAGCAGTTTAGCGCTAAGGGGTCTTACAGCTAACTATGGCTACACCTTC
cdr3_aa: CASSLALRGLTANYGYTF
clone_size: few
d_call: .
v_call: TRBV12-3/TRBV12-4
j_call: TRBJ1-2

cdr3_nt: TGTGCCAGCAGTTACGCGGGGGATTATAATGAAAAACTGTTTTTT
cdr3_aa: CASSYAGDYNEKLFF
clone_size: few
d_call: .
v_call: TRBV6-2/TRBV6-3
j_call: TRBJ1-4

cdr3_nt: TGCAGTGCCTCGGATCCCCGCTCTGGAAACACCATATATTTT
cdr3_aa: CSASDPRSGNTIYF
clone_size: few
d_call: .
v_call: TRBV20-1
j_call: TRBJ1-3